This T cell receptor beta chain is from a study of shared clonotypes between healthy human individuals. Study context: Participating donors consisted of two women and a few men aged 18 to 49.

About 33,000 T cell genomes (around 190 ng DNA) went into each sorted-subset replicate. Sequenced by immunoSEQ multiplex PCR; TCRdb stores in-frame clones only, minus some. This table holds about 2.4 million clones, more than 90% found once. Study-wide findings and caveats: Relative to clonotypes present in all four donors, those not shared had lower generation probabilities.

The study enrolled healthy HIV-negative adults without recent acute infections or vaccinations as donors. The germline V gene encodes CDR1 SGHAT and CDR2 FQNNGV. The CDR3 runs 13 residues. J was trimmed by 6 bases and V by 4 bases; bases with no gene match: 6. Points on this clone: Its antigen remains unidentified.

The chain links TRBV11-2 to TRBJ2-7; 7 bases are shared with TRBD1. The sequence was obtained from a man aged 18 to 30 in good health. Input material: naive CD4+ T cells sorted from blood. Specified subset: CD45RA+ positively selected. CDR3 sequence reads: CASSWDRDGEQYF. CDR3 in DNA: TGTGCCAGCAGCTGGGACAGAGACGGCGAGCAGTACTTC.